This T cell receptor (beta chain) was identified during a study of cytomegalovirus exposure and HLA in healthy donors. Overall study results and limits: CMV serostatus was the sole immune exposure data available.

The CDR3 length is 14 residues. V lost 7 bases to trimming and J lost 1 base, with 12 bases between them. Germline-derived CDR1 and CDR2 are MNHEY and SMNVEV (reference sequence). The primer mix had 60 Vbeta and 13 Jbeta primers. The table came from immunoSEQ multiplex PCR; TCRdb's copy has only in-frame clones and leaves some out. The sample carries 150,000 to 200,000 clones, just over 75% recorded once. To note about this clone: Its antigen is unknown. The identical CDR3 is also encoded by other nucleotide sequences in the sample.

The sequenced material came from PBMCs. The rearrangement joins TRBV27 to TRBJ2-3; a possible D gene is TRBD2 (7 bases). The clonotype comes from a young man in good health and CMV-seronegative. Written as DNA, the CDR3 is TGTGCCAGCACGGGGGCGGGGGGCACAGATACGCAGTATTTT. Protein sequence: CASTGAGGTDTQYF.